This TCR beta chain was observed in a study of T cell changes during pregnancy in multiple sclerosis. TCRdb keeps only in-frame clones here, not all; method: immunoSEQ multiplex PCR. The table includes about 61,000 clones, around 90% detected once. The starting material was peripheral blood, obtained in the first trimester of pregnancy. This clonotype was obtained from a female donor with multiple sclerosis, enrolled in a pregnancy study.

CDR3 nucleotide sequence: TGCGCCAGCAGCTTGGGGGTTAGCGGATTCAGCTCTGGGGCCAACGTCCTGACTTTC. Its protein product is CASSLGVSGFSSGANVLTF. The gene calls are TRBV5-1 and TRBJ2-6; perhaps TRBD2 as D (6 bases). Germline lookup yields CDR1 SGHRS and CDR2 YFSETQ. The length of the CDR3 is 19 residues. Trimming removed 0 bases at V and 0 bases at J, with 16 bases between.